These T cell receptor beta chains were read from a single sample in a study of cytomegalovirus exposure and HLA in healthy donors. Sequenced by immunoSEQ multiplex PCR; TCRdb stores in-frame clones only, minus some. Among 200,000 or so clones, less than 85% were seen once, and the ten largest hold 0.22%. The source material was PBMCs. The origin of the receptors is a girl aged 2-15 years in good health and CMV-seronegative. Both conserved end residues are part of each CDR3. The D gene is left open where the match is weak. Clone size, where shown, is once, few, many, or a class for clones that have expanded.

NA,TRBD1,TRBJ1-4,TRBV5-1,TGCGCCAGCAGCTTGGGACAGGGGGGTGAAAAACTGTTTTTT,CASSLGQGGEKLFF
NA,NA,TRBJ2-6,TRBV15,TGTGCCACCAGCAGAACTCGTGGGGCCAACGTCCTGACTTTC,CATSRTRGANVLTF
NA,NA,TRBJ2-3,TRBV6-6,TGTGCCAGCAGTTACCCTGGAGGGGCGACAGATACGCAGTATTTT,CASSYPGGATDTQYF
NA,TRBD1,TRBJ1-2,TRBV18,TGTGCCAGCTCACCGTGGGACAGGGATAACTATGGCTACACCTTC,CASSPWDRDNYGYTF
NA,TRBD1,TRBJ2-2,TRBV5-1,TGCGCCAGCAGCTTGCCTCGGGACAGGGTTATGGTGAACACCGGGGAGCTGTTTTTT,CASSLPRDRVMVNTGELFF
NA,NA,TRBJ1-2,TRBV7-9,TGTGCCAGCAGCTTAGACAGGACCAAGACGGAGGGCTACACCTTC,CASSLDRTKTEGYTF
NA,NA,TRBJ1-2,TRBV19,TGTGCCAGTAGTGGCTCAGGGGGCTACACCTTC,CASSGSGGYTF
NA,NA,TRBJ2-1,TRBV2,TGTGCCAGCGCCTCAAGGGTAAGGGAGGATGAGCAGTTCTTC,CASASRVREDEQFF
NA,NA,TRBJ2-5,TRBV2,TGTGCCAGCAGTGAAGTCACCCAGGGTGAGACCCAGTACTTC,CASSEVTQGETQYF
NA,TRBD1,TRBJ1-2,TRBV6-6,TGTGCCAGCTCCTCAGACAGGGATTATGGCTACACCTTC,CASSSDRDYGYTF
NA,NA,TRBJ2-1,TRBV19,TGTGCCAGTAGTATGAGTAGCTCCTACAATGAGCAGTTCTTC,CASSMSSSYNEQFF
NA,NA,TRBJ2-5,TRBV14,TGTGCCAGCAGCCAAGACCCCCTAGCCCCAGAGACCCAGTACTTC,CASSQDPLAPETQYF
NA,NA,TRBJ2-1,TRBV5-1,TGCGCCAGCAGCACTAGTAGTTCCTACAATGAGCAGTTCTTC,CASSTSSSYNEQFF
NA,NA,TRBJ1-5,TRBV19,TGTGCCAGTAGACCCTTAGGGGAGGTGGGACCCCAGCATTTT,CASRPLGEVGPQHF
few,NA,TRBJ1-5,TRBV10-1,TGCGCCAGCAGTGAGCATGGCTCGCGAATCGGTCGAGCCAGACTAAATCAGCCCCAGCATTTT,CASSEHGSRIGRARLNQPQHF
NA,NA,TRBJ2-5,TRBV5-1,TGCGCCAGCAGAGGGCGGGAAGGGGCAGAGACCCAGTACTTC,CASRGREGAETQYF
NA,TRBD1,TRBJ2-1,TRBV6-5,TGTGCCAGCAGCAGGGGGCCCTATGGTGAGCAGTTCTTC,CASSRGPYGEQFF
few,TRBD2,TRBJ2-3,TRBV15,TGTGCCACCAGTACTAGCGGGGGGGTCGATACGCAGTATTTT,CATSTSGGVDTQYF
NA,TRBD1,TRBJ2-1,TRBV14,TGTGCCAGCAGCCACTTCCGGGACAGCTCCTACAATGAGCAGTTCTTC,CASSHFRDSSYNEQFF
NA,NA,TRBJ2-7,TRBV5-1,TGCGCCAGCAGCTTGGGGCCGAGGTTAAGCTCCTACGAGCAGTACTTC,CASSLGPRLSSYEQYF
NA,NA,TRBJ1-1,TRBV5-4,TGTGCCAGCAGCGATATCGGGGGGAGGGACACTGAAGCTTTCTTT,CASSDIGGRDTEAFF
NA,TRBD2,TRBJ2-1,TRBV27,TGTGCCAGCAGTTTGGGTAGCGGGAGTAATGAGCAGTTCTTC,CASSLGSGSNEQFF
NA,NA,TRBJ1-1,TRBV6-5,TGTGCCAGCAGTTTGGCGGAGGGGGGGACTGAAGCTTTCTTT,CASSLAEGGTEAFF
NA,TRBD2,TRBJ2-3,TRBV5-1,TGCGCCAGCAGCGGGCTAGCGGGATCCTCAGATACGCAGTATTTT,CASSGLAGSSDTQYF
NA,TRBD2,TRBJ2-7,TRBV19,TGTGCCAGTAGTATTAGGATCCGCCTAGCGGGAGAGGGCGACGAGCAGTACTTC,CASSIRIRLAGEGDEQYF
few,NA,TRBJ2-7,TRBV19,TGTGCCAGTAGTATGGGCAGCTCCTACGAGCAGTACTTC,CASSMGSSYEQYF
once,TRBD1,TRBJ1-2,TRBV5-6,TGTGCCAGCAGCTTACAGGGGAGGGGCTACACCTTC,CASSLQGRGYTF
many,NA,TRBJ1-2,TRBV5-6,TGTGCCAGCAGCTTGGAAACCAGGGGCGGCTACACCTTC,CASSLETRGGYTF
few,NA,TRBJ1-1,TRBV20-1,TGCAGTGCTAGAGCAGGGCTTGAAGCTTTCTTT,CSARAGLEAFF
NA,TRBD2,TRBJ2-7,TRBV25-1,TGTGCCAGCAGTGAAGGATGGGCGGGAGACTACGAGCAGTACTTC,CASSEGWAGDYEQYF
NA,NA,TRBJ1-2,TRBV9,TGTGCCAGCAGCGTAGACGGGTATGGCTACACCTTC,CASSVDGYGYTF
NA,TRBD2,TRBJ2-3,TRBV10-1,TGCGCCAGCAGTACCCGAGCGGGAGGGCACACAGATACGCAGTATTTT,CASSTRAGGHTDTQYF